The T cell receptor (beta chain) under discussion was sequenced for a study of identical twins. Per germline, CDR1 SEHNR and CDR2 FQNEAQ (reference sequence). This CDR3 is built from 15 residues. Trimming cost V 5 bases and J 5 bases; bases outside gene matches: 8. A remark on this clonotype: Its specificity is not known.

TCRdb analysed the 5' RACE reads with MiXCR anew, one entry per CDR3 protein. The data hold around 550,000 distinct CDR3 sequences, with around 15% observed a single time. Study conclusions and caveats: Within twin pairs, the out-of-frame alpha sequences they shared showed excess low generation probability.

These sequences were also reported in another study, on yellow fever vaccine responses in identical twins.

The chain uses TRBV7-9 and TRBJ2-7; 11 nucleotides agree with TRBD1. This receptor was taken from a woman younger than 35 in good health. The sample consisted of CD4+ T cells sorted from blood. CDR3 DNA: TGTGCCAGCAGCGAGGGACAGGGGGTTGTCGACGAGCAGTACTTC. Amino acids: CASSEGQGVVDEQYF. The full variable domain, rest sourced from reference TRBV7-9 and TRBJ2-7, is DTGVSQNPRHKITKRGQNVTFRCDPISEHNRLYWYRQTLGQGPEFLTYFQNEAQLEKSRLLSDRFSAERPKGSFSTLEIQRTEQGDSAMYLCASSEGQGVVDEQYFGPGTRLTVT.